This T cell receptor beta chain was profiled in a study of cytomegalovirus exposure and HLA in healthy donors. The PCR had 60 Vbeta and 13 Jbeta primers. The repertoire was sequenced with immunoSEQ multiplex PCR; TCRdb's copy has only in-frame clones and lacks some. The sample consists of roughly 200,000 clones, about 9% of them appearing once. Whole-study results and caveats: A later analysis, which compared TCR beta chains of equal frequency, found the HLA-associated ones more clonally expanded.

Comments on this clone: Its antigen is as yet unknown.

The CDR3 loop spans 15 amino acids. Losses at the gene ends were 0 bases for V and 7 bases for J; bases not matched to a gene: 5. Germline V lookup: CDR1 SGHRS, CDR2 YFSETQ. Sequencing was done on a sample of PBMCs. The receptor was isolated from a woman between 25 and 40 years old in good health and CMV-seropositive. V and J are TRBV5-1 and TRBJ2-7, with 12 bases fitting TRBD2. The CDR3 loop is CASSLALAGGMEQYF. DNA for the CDR3: TGCGCCAGCAGCTTGGCACTAGCGGGGGGAATGGAGCAGTACTTC.